The present T cell receptor (beta chain) was sequenced within a study of cytomegalovirus exposure and HLA in healthy donors. PCR primers comprised 60 Vbeta and 13 Jbeta primers. Using immunoSEQ multiplex PCR, the repertoire was profiled, and TCRdb retains in-frame clones only, with some absent. This sample yields 130,000 or so clones, of which approximately 80% are seen a single time; 1.1% to 1.5% belongs to the top ten. About this clone: The target antigen is unknown.

Study-level points and caveats: Roughly uniform depth of sequencing across donors was assumed in presence/absence analyses. Apparent HLA restriction characterized most CMV-associated TCR beta chains in a later analysis.

All the people who gave samples were healthy bone marrow donors. There were likely unrecorded immune exposures, though donors were nominally healthy when sampled. The receptor comes from a middle-aged woman in good health and CMV-seronegative. The sample comprised PBMCs.

The CDR3 DNA is TGTGCCAGCTCACCAATCGGACAGGGGGGAAACACCATATATTTT. Its protein product is CASSPIGQGGNTIYF. The rearrangement links TRBV18 to TRBJ1-3; 9 bases fit TRBD1. V was pared by 2 bases and J by 4 bases, with 3 bases of the junction left unmatched. Per the germline V gene, CDR1 is KGHSH and CDR2 is LQKENI. The CDR3 spans 15 residues.